This T cell receptor beta chain was observed in a study of PD-1 blockade in classical Hodgkin lymphoma. Repertoires were generated with immunoSEQ multiplex PCR, while TCRdb's copy carries only in-frame clones and drops some. Of approximately 90,000 clones listed, about nine tenths are singletons. Turning to this clone: Its antigen is currently unknown.

Whole-study results and caveats: TCR diversity at baseline was reported to be reduced in newly diagnosed patients relative to healthy donors. Whatever underlies the repertoire differences (possibly disease activity or prior therapy) remains undefined. Baseline diversity resembling that of newly diagnosed patients was seen in complete responders.

Each and every patient relapsed after autologous stem cell transplantation, and patients got differing brentuximab vedotin exposure. The TCR originated in a human donor with classical Hodgkin lymphoma. This sample comprised peripheral blood mononuclear cells (PBMCs), obtained before the second cycle of nivolumab.

CDR3 DNA: TGCGCCAGCAGCCTGACAGGGTGGAAGGAGACCCAGTACTTC. Amino acids: CASSLTGWKETQYF. The J gene is TRBJ2-5, the V gene TRBV4-1; 7 bases align to TRBD1. Germline lookup yields CDR1 MGHRA and CDR2 YSYEKL. The junction had 7 bases not matched to a gene; V was cut back by 4 bases and J by 5 bases. The CDR3 spans 14 residues.